A single sample gave rise to the 19 T cell receptor beta chains below, sequenced in a study of T cells expressing NK-cell markers. TCRdb reprocessed the 5' RACE reads and keeps a single row for each CDR3 protein, giving no DNA. In total, the table holds about half a million distinct CDR3 sequences. Sequencing used blood T cells: a sorted CD56 or NKG2C T cell subset, CD4+ or CD8+ T cells, or bulk PBMC T cells (not recorded which). All receptors come from a woman between 50 and 59 years old in good health.

This chain uses TRBV24-1 with TRBJ2-3; lacking DNA, the TRBD2 call made by TCRdb goes unchecked. Germline assignment: CDR1 KGHDR and CDR2 SFDVKD. This CDR3 comprises 19 residues. Here the CDR3 reads CATSDAALGGAFSTDTQYF.

This CDR3 reads CASSLDSGRGNEQFF. This sequence joins TRBV14 and TRBJ2-1; TCRdb's D call, TRBD2, is unchecked because there is no DNA. Germline V gene data show CDR1 as SGHDN and CDR2 as FVKESK. This CDR3 spans 15 amino acids.

The gene calls are TRBV12-5 and TRBJ2-1; TCRdb's D gene call, TRBD2, goes unchecked for lack of DNA. Germline V lookup: CDR1 LGHNT, CDR2 FRNRAP. CDR3 length equals 16 residues. The CDR3 sequence: CASGSILLAGGFEQFF. The complete variable domain, with remaining parts taken from reference TRBV12-5 and TRBJ2-1, reads DARVTQTPRHKVTEMGQEVTMRCQPILGHNTVFWYRQTMMQGLELLAYFRNRAPLDDSGMPKDRFSAEMPDATLATLKIQPSEPRDSAVYFCASGSILLAGGFEQFFGPGTRLTVL.

The chain combines TRBV12-3 or TRBV12-4 with TRBJ2-3; checking the TCRdb D call of TRBD1 is not possible without DNA. The CDR3 extends over 13 amino acids. CDR3 in amino acids: CASRTVGTDTQYF.

The J gene is TRBJ2-1, the V gene TRBV10-3; TCRdb proposes TRBD2, but this gene call is untestable without DNA. This CDR3 has 17 residues. Germline values: CDR1 ENHRY, CDR2 SYGVKD. Here the CDR3 reads CAISDPTLAGGYNEQFF.

V and J are TRBV12-3 or TRBV12-4 and TRBJ1-5. The CDR3 has 12 residues. The CDR3: CASTRFNQPQHF.

This chain joins TRBV29-1 and TRBJ2-3; there is no DNA to check the TCRdb D call of TRBD2. The CDR3 extends over 15 amino acids. Germline values: CDR1 SQVTM, CDR2 ANQGSEA. The CDR3 region is CSVGLAGASTDTQYF.

The CDR3 sequence is CASRASSGSEQFF. The chain is built from TRBV10-1 and TRBJ2-1; TCRdb's D call, TRBD2, is unchecked because there is no DNA. CDR1 is WNHNN, CDR2 SYGVQD, per germline (reference sequence). The CDR3 contains 13 residues.

This rearrangement joins TRBV6-2 or TRBV6-3 to TRBJ1-4; TCRdb calls TRBD1, which cannot be checked without DNA. Germline CDR1 and CDR2: MNHEY and SVGEGT. The CDR3 covers 13 residues. The chain's CDR3 is CASTKTGFEKLFF.

The chain recombines TRBV11-2 with TRBJ2-2; lacking DNA, the TRBD2 call made by TCRdb goes unchecked. CDR3 length equals 15 residues. Germline V gene data show CDR1 as SGHAT and CDR2 as FQNNGV. The CDR3 here is CASRRGGSTTGELFF.

The V and J genes are TRBV6-6 and TRBJ2-5; TCRdb proposes TRBD1, but this gene call is untestable without DNA. Germline V gives CDR1 MNHNY, CDR2 SVGAGI (reference sequence). The CDR3 is made up of 14 amino acids. The CDR3 is CASSPKTGSETQYF.

The rearrangement uses TRBV12-3 or TRBV12-4 and TRBJ1-5; the D call from TCRdb, TRBD1, cannot be confirmed without DNA. CDR3 size: 15 residues. The CDR3 protein is CASSQVGGGHQPQHF.

This chain connects TRBV12-3 or TRBV12-4 to TRBJ1-5. This CDR3 region has 15 residues. CDR3: CASSSLSVSNQPQHF.

The V call is TRBV6-2 or TRBV6-3, the J call TRBJ2-3. Germline CDR1 is MNHEY and CDR2 is SVGEGT. There are 14 residues in the CDR3. CDR3 sequence: CASSSRPDFYTQYF.

The chain links TRBV6-5 to TRBJ2-3; the D call of TRBD2 rests on TCRdb alone, since no DNA is present to check it. The CDR3 runs to 15 residues. Germline assignment: CDR1 MNHEY and CDR2 SVGAGI. The CDR3 protein is CASRISGSFTDTQYF.

This sequence joins TRBV29-1 and TRBJ2-3; absent DNA, TCRdb's TRBD2 call cannot be checked. Germline V gives CDR1 SQVTM, CDR2 ANQGSEA. The CDR3 totals 13 residues. The CDR3 spells CSPIAGNTDTQYF.

The chain is built from TRBV7-8 and TRBJ2-5; TCRdb indicates TRBD2, and absent DNA this call remains unverified. Germline V gene data show CDR1 as SGHVS and CDR2 as FQNEAQ. The CDR3 contains 14 residues. The CDR3 protein is CASSLDLAAETQYF.

The chain joins TRBV5-6 to TRBJ2-1; the D call from TCRdb, TRBD1, cannot be confirmed without DNA. The CDR3 spans 14 residues. The germline gives CDR1 SGHDT, CDR2 YYEEEE. The CDR3 sequence is CASSYSGRQGEQFF.

The CDR3 is CAISGTGTPFTDTQYF. The gene calls are TRBV10-3 and TRBJ2-3; TCRdb indicates TRBD1, and absent DNA this call remains unverified. The CDR3 loop spans 16 amino acids. Germline-derived CDR1 and CDR2 are ENHRY and SYGVKD.